The rows below give T cell receptor beta chains drawn from one sample of a study of T cells in Graves' hyperthyroidism and ophthalmopathy. Using its own MiXCR run on the multiplex PCR reads, TCRdb lists one record per CDR3 protein. The sample includes 300,000 to 450,000 distinct CDR3 sequences, about 14% of them seen just once. Sequenced sample: blood. These receptors were taken from a woman aged 55-70 years with Graves' hyperthyroidism. Both conserved end residues are part of each CDR3.

V | CDR3
TRBV7-9 | CASSFLREGEKLFF
TRBV28 | CASSLAQEAAYEQYF
TRBV5-1 | CASSFNLGSYEQYF
TRBV10-2 | CASSESHLAAQYGYTF
TRBV3-1 | CASSQAGGEETQYF
TRBV20-1 | CSAREVAAGDLLAADTQYF
TRBV30 | CAGQGAANEQFF
TRBV5-1 | CASSTDRSPLHF
TRBV28 | CASRTTSGRRSYEQYF
TRBV20-1 | CSAKVGLGVYEQYF
TRBV5-1 | CASSLPRGRLVNEQFF
TRBV18 | CASSPQQGISYNEQFF
TRBV13 | CASNYKQGTEQFF
TRBV20-1 | CSAQREQREKLFF
TRBV5-1 | CASSPGDRGFNQPQHF
TRBV20-1 | CSTYLQGTEAFF
TRBV6-2/TRBV6-3 | CASSYSKGNLAKNIQYF
TRBV11-2 | CASSPAAGRNTEAFF
TRBV2 | CASSEERDEKLFF
TRBV2 | CASHPGLNSPLHF
TRBV14 | CASSQSGARGETQYF
TRBV27 | CASRDPLGNTGELFF
TRBV7-2 | CASSLVGYPGLAHSYEQYF
TRBV2 | CASSVAGPTNTIYF
TRBV11-2 | CASSPREGSYEQYF
TRBV9 | CASSVYLAGAETQYF
TRBV28 | CAMQPSRANTEAFF
TRBV7-2 | CASTIPGLASLGSEQYF
TRBV7-9 | CASSLDLQGIRYGYTF
TRBV5-5 | CASSVLTGSEQFF
TRBV12-3/TRBV12-4 | CASSSTGNSQPQHF
TRBV20-1 | CSARGGRGVSLTDTQYF
TRBV7-9 | CASSIPLGDTQYF
TRBV14 | CASSQVGWTEAFF
TRBV4-2 | CASSQDNPTSGRPGTQYF
TRBV29-1 | CSVGFSARRDYGYTF
TRBV6-1 | CASTAQGAGAEKLFF
TRBV20-1 | CSASAQGGETQYF
TRBV12-5 | CASGSLAGGGETQYF
TRBV20-1 | CSAYLSGAGELFF
TRBV5-1 | CASGLVASGATYNEQFF
TRBV11-1 | CASSWDRGSTDTQYF
TRBV6-5 | CASSYSVLSYEQYF
TRBV20-1 | CSASSDNTEAFF
TRBV3-1 | CASSPGRRVGGYTF
TRBV6-1 | CASSGPGKGYNEQFF
TRBV6-5 | CASSLWTSGGGEQYF
TRBV20-1 | CSARSGTAQETQYF
TRBV20-1 | CSAGLAGVGTGELFF
TRBV30 | CAWSQGYLSSGNTIYF